This passage covers 19 T cell receptor beta chains from one sample sequenced in a study of cytomegalovirus exposure and HLA in healthy donors. PCR employed 60 Vbeta and 13 Jbeta primers. Generated by immunoSEQ multiplex PCR, the TCRdb table keeps only in-frame clones and is missing some. This table has approximately 160,000 clones, about 81% appearing once. The sample taken for sequencing was PBMCs. The receptors originated from a woman aged 18-35 years in good health and CMV-seronegative.

The V and J genes are TRBV5-1 and TRBJ1-1, with a weak D call TRBD1 (5 bases). V was pared by 1 base and J by 2 bases, with 15 bases between. The CDR3 sequence is 16 residues long. Germline V gene data show CDR1 as SGHRS and CDR2 as YFSETQ. The CDR3 DNA reads TGCGCCAGCAGCTTGCTGACAGCAGGCGTTAACACTGAAGCTTTCTTT. This translates into CASSLLTAGVNTEAFF.

Written as DNA, the CDR3 is TGTGCCAGCAGTGGGTTGAGGGACAGGGTTAATGAAAAACTGTTTTTT. Translation gives CASSGLRDRVNEKLFF. This chain joins TRBV27 and TRBJ1-4; 9 positions match TRBD1. Trimming removed 5 bases from V and 4 bases from J; junction bases left unmatched: 8. CDR3 length equals 16 residues. Germline V gives CDR1 MNHEY, CDR2 SMNVEV (reference sequence).

The chain is built from TRBV19 and TRBJ2-2; no firm D call. This CDR3 has 13 residues. CDR1 and CDR2 from the germline V gene are LNHDA and SQIVND (reference sequence). Trimming pared 11 bases from V and 2 bases from J, leaving 12 bases between. In DNA form, the CDR3 reads TGTGCCTCCGTAAACAGAAACACCGGGGAGCTGTTTTTT. Its translation: CASVNRNTGELFF.

The rearrangement joins TRBV7-3 to TRBJ1-6, with D tentatively TRBD1 (6 bases). CDR1 and CDR2 (germline): SGHTA, FQGTGA. The CDR3 is 14 amino acids. V was clipped by 9 bases and J by 7 bases, with 16 bases between them. The CDR3 coding sequence is TGTGCCAGTTCTACAGGGTTAGGAAATTCACCCCTCCACTTT. It is translated as CASSTGLGNSPLHF.

This sequence joins TRBV7-9 and TRBJ1-2; D is unresolved. The CDR3 sequence is 13 residues long. The germline CDR1 and CDR2 sequences are SEHNR and FQNEAQ (reference sequence). Trimming pared 6 bases from V and 2 bases from J, leaving 10 bases between. CDR3 nucleotides: TGTGCCAGCAGTGGACGGGAAAACTATGGCTACACCTTC. Translation gives CASSGRENYGYTF.

The V gene is TRBV4-1, the J gene TRBJ2-2; 9 bases are a match to TRBD2. CDR1 MGHRA and CDR2 YSYEKL come from the germline V gene. The CDR3 is 18 residues long. The trim removed 3 bases at V and 4 bases at J, leaving 12 bases unmatched. The CDR3 DNA reads as TGCGCCAGCAGCCAGGGCCTAGCGGGAACTCGGGGCACCGGGGAGCTGTTTTTT. Translating it yields CASSQGLAGTRGTGELFF.

The chain employs TRBV7-3 and TRBJ2-7; D is ambiguous. Germline lookup yields CDR1 SGHTA and CDR2 FQGTGA. The V and J ends lost 2 bases and 3 bases respectively, with 23 bases between them. The CDR3 has 18 residues. CDR3 amino acids: CASSLGPLPPSLCYEQYF. The CDR3, as DNA: TGTGCCAGCAGCTTAGGCCCCCTTCCCCCATCGTTATGCTACGAGCAGTACTTC.

The chain links TRBV2 to TRBJ1-1, with D possibly being TRBD1 (5 bases). Germline-derived CDR1 and CDR2 are SNHLY and FYNNEI. Trimming removed 3 bases from V and 5 bases from J, with 10 bases in between. CDR3 length: 13 residues. As DNA, the CDR3 is TGTGCCAGCAGTGAGGGCGGACATACTGAAGCTTTCTTT. It is translated as CASSEGGHTEAFF.

This chain joins TRBV5-1 and TRBJ2-5; D is ambiguous. Between the trimmed V and J ends, which lost 0 bases and 2 bases, there was a span of 8 bases. The CDR3 runs to 14 residues. Germline V gene lookup returns CDR1 SGHRS and CDR2 YFSETQ. CDR3 coding DNA: TGCGCCAGCAGCTTGGTTCCTTCGCAAGAGACCCAGTACTTC. Translating gives CASSLVPSQETQYF.

Here the CDR3 reads CASSLRGPLNEKLFF. CDR3 DNA: TGTGCCAGCAGCTTGCGCGGGCCACTTAATGAAAAACTGTTTTTT. The rearrangement uses TRBV5-6 and TRBJ1-4; D is unclear. V was clipped by 1 base and J by 4 bases, with 11 bases between them. Germline CDR1 reads SGHDT; CDR2 reads YYEEEE. CDR3 size: 15 residues.

Written as DNA, the CDR3 is TGTGCCAGCAGCTTCCGTAGCGGGGGATACAATGAGCAGTTCTTC. Amino acid sequence: CASSFRSGGYNEQFF. The chain links TRBV6-4 to TRBJ2-1, with 9 bases fitting TRBD2. The CDR3 sequence is 15 residues long. Germline V gene data show CDR1 as MRHNA and CDR2 as SNTAGT. The ends lost 6 bases at V and 4 bases at J; junction bases unmatched: 7.

This rearrangement joins TRBV16 to TRBJ1-1; TRBD1 agrees at 8 bases. Trimming took 5 bases from V and 5 from J; bases not matched to a gene: 4. Germline V lookup: CDR1 KGHSY, CDR2 FQNENV. CDR3 size: 13 residues. CDR3 residues: CASSDRGGTEAFF. For the CDR3, the DNA is TGTGCCAGCAGCGACAGGGGAGGGACTGAAGCTTTCTTT.

The CDR3 DNA is TGTGCCAGCAGTTCCCCATCGGCCAGGGGTTACAATGAGCAGTTCTTC. It yields the protein CASSSPSARGYNEQFF. This chain joins TRBV28 and TRBJ2-1, with D tentatively TRBD1 (6 bases). CDR1 and CDR2 from the germline V gene are MDHEN and SYDVKM. V was clipped by 4 bases and J by 4 bases, with 17 bases between them. The CDR3 is made up of 16 amino acids.

V is TRBV7-2 and J is TRBJ1-1; weak D call: TRBD1 (6 bases). V shed 7 bases and J shed 5 bases, with 17 bases lying between them. The CDR3 has 14 amino acids. Germline V CDR1 and CDR2: SGHTA, FQGNSA. In nucleotides, the CDR3 is TGTGCCAGCACCCTAACTTGGGGGCAGACTGAAGCTTTCTTT. It is translated as CASTLTWGQTEAFF.

This clone was found a few times. This chain links TRBV2 with TRBJ1-1; D might be TRBD1 (5 bases). V lost 8 bases to trimming and J lost 1 base, with 11 bases between them. Germline values: CDR1 SNHLY, CDR2 FYNNEI. The CDR3 has 13 residues. In nucleotides, the CDR3 is TGTGCCAGCGGATCTCAGGGGAACACTGAAGCTTTCTTT. Its protein product is CASGSQGNTEAFF. The entire variable domain, with the rest obtained from reference TRBV2 and TRBJ1-1, is as follows: EPEVTQTPSHQVTQMGQEVILRCVPISNHLYFYWYRQILGQKVEFLVSFYNNEISEKSEIFDDQFSVERPDGSNFTLKIRSTKLEDSAMYFCASGSQGNTEAFFGQGTRLTVV.

CDR3 DNA sequence: TGTGCCTGGCGCGGCTCCTACAATGAGCAGTTCTTC. Translation: CAWRGSYNEQFF. V gene TRBV30 combines with J gene TRBJ2-1; D unclear. The ends were cut back, 5 bases at V and 0 bases at J, with 5 bases in the middle. Germline lookup yields CDR1 GTSNPN and CDR2 SVGIG (reference sequence). The length of the CDR3 is 12 residues. Variable domain in full (rest from reference TRBV30 and TRBJ2-1): SQTIHQWPATLVQPVGSPLSLECTVEGTSNPNLYWYRQAAGRGLQLLFYSVGIGQISSEVPQNLSASRPQDRQFILSSKKLLLSDSGFYLCAWRGSYNEQFFGPGTRLTVL.

The rearrangement uses TRBV7-3 and TRBJ2-3; 7 bases are a match to TRBD1. Germline V lookup: CDR1 SGHTA, CDR2 FQGTGA. The V gene end was trimmed by 2 bases and the J gene end by 2 bases; junction bases not matched to a gene: 4. The CDR3 spans 15 residues. The CDR3 sequence: CASSLEQGTTDTQYF. The DNA for the CDR3 is TGTGCCAGCAGCTTAGAACAGGGGACCACAGATACGCAGTATTTT.

The genes are TRBV5-1 and TRBJ1-4, with 9 nucleotides matching TRBD1. This CDR3 region has 19 residues. V lost 1 base, J lost 5 bases, and 15 bases stayed unmatched. The V gene's germline CDR1 is SGHRS and CDR2 YFSETQ. CDR3 in amino acids: CASSLPRDRASNKNEKLFF. The CDR3, as DNA: TGCGCCAGCAGCTTGCCCCGGGACAGGGCCTCGAACAAGAATGAAAAACTGTTTTTT.

V and J are TRBV5-1 and TRBJ1-4; 7 nucleotides match TRBD1. Looked up from germline, CDR1 is SGHRS and CDR2 is YFSETQ. V lost 4 bases, J lost 5 bases, and 8 bases stayed unmatched. The CDR3 spans 15 residues. The CDR3 coding sequence is TGCGCCAGCAGCGTTCAACAGGGGCGGAATGAAAAACTGTTTTTT. This translates into CASSVQQGRNEKLFF.